This T cell receptor beta chain was recovered during a study of T cells after yellow fever vaccination (dated by TCRdb to the late 2010s). As for the study more broadly: Libraries from fractions with low cell numbers were prepared with the SMART-Seq v4 Ultra Low Input RNA kit. Blood was drawn at multiple timepoints before and after primary and secondary immunization, with bulk PBMC replicates and cell subsets isolated. Bulk TCR alpha and beta repertoires were sequenced longitudinally to track T-cell clones before and after primary and booster YFV17D yellow fever vaccination. Two healthy male donors, one aged 18 to 30 and one aged 30 to 40 years, made up the cohort. Here is what the overall study found, with its caveats: The secondary T-cell response was weaker than the primary response but faster, peaking on day 5 instead of day 15. A small fraction of clonotypes appeared in both the CD4 and CD8 compartments, likely as a result of convergent recombination. Computational filtering was required because FACS-sorted repertoires could contain abundant contaminating clonotypes from the bulk population. Most clones expanded after primary vaccination were re-detected after the booster (around 96% of CD4 and around 88% of CD8), suggesting broad memory maintenance. Only a couple of donors were included in the study, so the extent to which the findings can be generalized is limited.

This clonotype was recorded a few times. The target of this receptor is not known. No base qualities exist here, and no much larger clone lies one base off it. In the germline V gene, CDR1 corresponds to SGHDT and CDR2 to YYEEEE. Relative to germline, V is 4 bases shorter and J is 7 bases shorter, with 18 bases between their ends. Inclusive of the bounding cysteine and phenylalanine, the CDR3 is 15 residues long. Only the CDR3 portion is preserved as DNA: 45 bases, with reading frame beginning at the first base. TCR cDNA was synthesized by 5'RACE template switching, through which a universal primer site and unique molecular identifiers were introduced. Priming of cDNA synthesis was performed from both the TCR alpha and TCR beta constant segments. Two PCR steps were used to amplify libraries, with sample barcodes and sequencing adapters being added in the second step. Sequencing of libraries was done on Illumina HiSeq 2500 (2x100 bp) or NovaSeq (2x150 bp). Processing in the source paper ran as follows. Reads were demultiplexed and collapsed into UMI consensus sequences with MIGEC, and V(D)J alignment was performed with MiXCR. Vaccine-responding clonotypes were defined with edgeR using replicate PBMC samples, requiring FDR below 0.01 and a log2 fold change above 5 up to day 15. CD4 or CD8 identity was assigned to each bulk clonotype according to whether the clonotype was present at higher abundance in the sequenced CD4 repertoire or the sequenced CD8 repertoire. Starting from the raw public reads, TCRdb applied fastp trimming at Q25, assembled clones with MiXCR and retained in-frame beta chains. Entries are consolidated by CDR3 protein sequence, retaining the most common genes and DNA. In this record, the V and J calls reflect TCRdb's handling and not the investigators' own analysis. This sample holds a few hundred thousand distinct CDR3 sequences; roughly 7.5% were observed only once. The top ten clonotypes cover 17% of the sample.

This sample's treatment or condition label indicates: live attenuated yellow fever vaccine strain. Two biological replicates of bulk PBMCs were collected at each blood-draw timepoint. PBMCs were isolated from peripheral blood using a standard Ficoll-Paque protocol. TriZol was used to extract RNA from bulk PBMCs, CD4 and CD8 fractions, and dextramer-positive and dextramer-negative fractions. This specimen consisted of PBMCs, obtained approximately 40 days after the first yellow fever vaccination. In this chain, TRBV5-6 is recombined with TRBJ2-1, with TRBD2 tentatively as D gene (6 bases match). This receptor was obtained from a man in his late teens or twenties who received the YFV17D yellow fever vaccine. The nucleotides are TGTGCCAGCAGCGCGGGACGGGACCCTCCTAATGAGCAGTTCTTC. This gives the protein CASSAGRDPPNEQFF.